This T cell receptor (beta chain) was captured in a study of shared clonotypes between healthy human individuals. Study-level background: The plates for each donor numbered three CD4 naive, three CD4 memory, two CD8 naive and one CD8 memory. Overall study findings and caveats: A handful of donors showed sharing of approximately 5% of naive CD4 clonotypes.

In replicate PCRs of sorted subsets, roughly 190 ng DNA, approximately 32,000 T cell genomes, was used. TCRdb's table, derived via immunoSEQ multiplex PCR, lists solely in-frame clones and lacks some. The repertoire includes around 2.1 million clones, 90% to 97% of them detected once, and 0.13% sits in the top ten. A word on this clone: Its antigen remains unknown.

The germline V gene has CDR1 WSHSY and CDR2 SAAADI. The CDR3 totals 15 residues. V dropped 1 base and J dropped 0 bases, with 9 bases sitting between them. The V call is TRBV10-2, the J call TRBJ1-1; no firm D call. The receptor's source is a man in his late teens or twenties in good health. Sequences were obtained from naive CD4+ T cells sorted from blood. The subset was: CD45RA+ positively selected. The CDR3 nucleotides read TGCGCCAGCAGTGAGTTCTGGACCCTGAACACTGAAGCTTTCTTT. It yields the protein CASSEFWTLNTEAFF.